The 8 T cell receptor beta chains given below trace back to one sample, sequenced in a study of T-cell memory formation after mild COVID-19. TCRdb independently ran MiXCR on the 5' RACE reads; one entry per CDR3 protein. The data hold about 150,000 distinct CDR3 sequences, with roughly 13% observed a single time. The sample comprised PBMCs or a T cell subset sorted from them (not recorded which). All receptors derive from a young man who had mild COVID-19 (a few samples of this study predate the infection). Cell type and time point are not known.

This clonotype was seen only a few times. The chain uses TRBV18 and TRBJ2-2; TRBD2 matches at 9 bases. The germline CDR1 and CDR2 sequences are KGHSH and LQKENI. The CDR3 contains 16 residues. The ends lost 2 bases at V and 3 bases at J; junction bases unmatched: 4. CDR3 residues: CASSPGLARDTGELFF. The CDR3 nucleotides read TGTGCCAGCTCACCAGGACTAGCGCGGGACACCGGGGAGCTGTTTTTT.

Ten or more counts support this clonotype. V usage is TRBV7-9 and J usage is TRBJ2-3; D is perhaps TRBD1 or TRBD2 (5 bases each). Germline CDR1 and CDR2: SEHNR and FQNEAQ (reference sequence). The CDR3 has 15 amino acids. Trimming pared 1 base from V and 1 base from J, leaving 9 bases between. CDR3 residues: CASSLGGTGTDTQYF. In DNA form, the CDR3 reads TGTGCCAGCAGCTTAGGAGGGACCGGCACAGATACGCAGTATTTT.

The chain carries TRBV12-3 or TRBV12-4 and TRBJ2-1; D possibly corresponds to TRBD2 (5 bases). CDR3 length: 11 amino acids. Trimming shortened V by 6 bases and J by 10 bases, and 10 bases separated the two germline ends. The CDR3, as DNA: TGTGCCAGCAGCACCACTAGGGAGCAGTTCTTC. Protein: CASSTTREQFF.

This clonotype came up many times. The chain couples TRBV10-3 to TRBJ2-7; D is ambiguous. The V gene's germline CDR1 is ENHRY and CDR2 SYGVKD. V gave up 10 bases and J gave up 0 bases, with 19 bases separating them. This CDR3 has 15 residues. In DNA form, the CDR3 reads TGTGCCAGCTCGCTCGGACCCAGGAGCTCCTACGAGCAGTACGTC. Translation: CASSLGPRSSYEQYV.

The sample holds a few counts of this clonotype. The chain joins TRBV25-1 to TRBJ1-1; 9 positions match TRBD1. Germline assignment: CDR1 MGHDK and CDR2 SYGVNS. The CDR3 contains 13 residues. V lost 10 bases to trimming and J lost 5 bases; unmatched junction nucleotides: 8. In DNA, the CDR3 is TGTGCCACCCAGGGGACAGGGAGTACTGAAGCTTTCTTT. This codes for CATQGTGSTEAFF.

This clonotype was counted a few times. J is TRBJ2-3 and V is TRBV7-2; possibly TRBD1 or TRBD2 for D (7 bases each). CDR1 SGHTA and CDR2 FQGNSA come from the germline V gene. Trimming shortened V by 5 bases and J by 3 bases, and 12 bases separated the two germline ends. This CDR3 region has 14 residues. The CDR3 DNA is TGTGCCAGCAGCGTCAGGGGGGGGACAGATACGCAGTATTTT. It yields the protein CASSVRGGTDTQYF.

The chain joins TRBV7-2 to TRBJ1-2, with TRBD1 as a possible D gene (5 bases). The germline V gene has CDR1 SGHTA and CDR2 FQGNSA. V lost 5 bases, J lost 1 base, and 11 bases lay in between. This CDR3 contains 14 residues. Written as DNA, the CDR3 is TGTGCCAGCAGCCTCTGGGACGGTAACTATGGCTACACCTTC. Amino acids: CASSLWDGNYGYTF.

This clonotype has just a few counts. The V gene is TRBV20-1, the J gene TRBJ2-1, with TRBD2 identical over 12 bases. Trimming at V came to 4 bases and at J to 8 bases, leaving 12 bases not matched to a gene. This CDR3 spans 16 amino acids. CDR1 and CDR2 from the germline V gene are DFQATT and SNEGSKA (reference sequence). CDR3 protein: CSAITSGGYVMDEQFF. The CDR3 DNA reads as TGCAGTGCTATTACTAGCGGGGGGTACGTTATGGATGAGCAGTTCTTC.